The 29 T cell receptor beta chains presented below share a single source sample, sequenced in a study of blood T cell repertoires in COVID-19. Assay: immunoSEQ multiplex PCR; the TCRdb copy retains only in-frame clones and omits some. This sample has about 190,000 clones; roughly 78% occur once, and the top ten carry about 3%. The sample taken for sequencing was peripheral blood. These TCRs come from a woman at least 80 years old with active or convalescent COVID-19.

To note about this clone: Other nucleotide sequences from this sample produce the same CDR3. This sequence joins TRBV5-5 and TRBJ1-1, with a possible D match to TRBD1 (5 bases). Deletions cut 4 bases from V and 4 bases from J, with 11 bases between. Germline CDR1 and CDR2: SGHKS and YYEKEE (reference sequence). This CDR3 contains 13 residues. CDR3 residues: CASSLVRGTEAFF. The CDR3 bases are TGTGCCAGCAGCCTGGTAAGGGGCACTGAAGCTTTCTTT.

This clone was observed a single time. The chain has TRBV7-9 and TRBJ2-1; D perhaps matches TRBD2 (6 bases). From germline, CDR1 is SEHNR and CDR2 FQNEAQ (reference sequence). V was shortened by 5 bases and J by 5 bases, with 13 bases between the two germline ends. CDR3 size: 14 residues. CDR3 in DNA: TGTGCCAGCAGCCGGGGGACCATCAACAATGAGCAGTTCTTC. It translates to CASSRGTINNEQFF.

The rearrangement links TRBV2 to TRBJ1-2; TRBD1 aligns across 7 bases. From germline, CDR1 is SNHLY and CDR2 FYNNEI. CDR3 length: 15 amino acids. With V trimmed by 6 bases and J by 0 bases, 7 bases remained unmatched. For the CDR3, the DNA is TGTGCCAGCAGGGAAATGGGACAGCCTAACTATGGCTACACCTTC. This gives the protein CASREMGQPNYGYTF.

The chain combines TRBV28 with TRBJ2-5, with a possible D match to TRBD2 (5 bases). The germline CDR1 and CDR2 sequences are MDHEN and SYDVKM. V lost 10 bases to trimming and J lost 5 bases, with 32 bases between them. The CDR3 sequence is 18 residues long. The CDR3 DNA reads as TGTGCCATCTCGGGGTCGAAAGCCCTTCTCGGTTTGGGGGAGACCCAGTACTTC. It is translated as CAISGSKALLGLGETQYF.

V gene TRBV7-2 combines with J gene TRBJ1-1; D is uncertain. This CDR3 has 13 amino acids. CDR1 and CDR2 from the germline V gene are SGHTA and FQGNSA. V was cut by 4 bases and J by 0 bases, with 6 bases left in between. The CDR3, as DNA: TGTGCCAGCAGCTACTCAATGAACACTGAAGCTTTCTTT. Residues: CASSYSMNTEAFF.

This sequence joins TRBV28 and TRBJ1-2; TRBD1 matches 7 bases. Germline values: CDR1 MDHEN, CDR2 SYDVKM. The V and J ends lost 3 bases and 0 bases, in that order; junction bases with no gene match: 7. The CDR3 has 16 amino acids. The CDR3 DNA reads as TGTGCCAGCAGTTTGTCCCTCGGGACAGCTAACTATGGCTACACCTTC. Its protein is CASSLSLGTANYGYTF.

The chain has TRBV5-1 and TRBJ2-1; no clear D gene. The V gene lost 5 bases and the J gene lost 0 bases, with 12 bases spanning the gap. CDR1 and CDR2 (germline): SGHRS, YFSETQ. The CDR3 covers 15 residues. Here the CDR3 reads CASSWAISSYNEQFF. The CDR3 bases are TGCGCCAGCAGTTGGGCCATTAGCTCCTACAATGAGCAGTTCTTC. Complete variable domain (other parts from reference TRBV5-1 and TRBJ2-1): KAGVTQTPRYLIKTRGQQVTLSCSPISGHRSVSWYQQTPGQGLQFLFEYFSETQRNKGNFPGRFSGRQFSNSRSEMNVSTLELGDSALYLCASSWAISSYNEQFFGPGTRLTVL.

The rearrangement uses TRBV6-1 and TRBJ1-2; D gene uncertain. Between the trimmed V and J ends, which lost 1 base and 4 bases, there was a span of 13 bases. The CDR3 covers 15 residues. Germline values: CDR1 MNHNS, CDR2 SASEGT. The CDR3 nucleotides read TGTGCCAGCAGTGAAGGGCAGGCCCCGACCTATGGCTACACCTTC. Translated, it gives CASSEGQAPTYGYTF.

This chain joins TRBV5-4 and TRBJ1-2, with D perhaps matching TRBD1 (6 bases). The CDR3 runs to 13 residues. Germline lookup yields CDR1 SGHNT and CDR2 YYREEE (reference sequence). Deletions cut 0 bases from V and 4 bases from J, with 7 bases between. In nucleotides, the CDR3 is TGTGCCAGCAGCTTGGAAGGGGGCTATGGCTACACCTTC. Translating gives CASSLEGGYGYTF.

This clone showed up just a few times. This chain uses TRBV12-1 with TRBJ1-6. TRBV12-1 is reported as a pseudogene. CDR3 length: 11 amino acids. The DNA for the CDR3 is TGTGCCAGCAGCTTAGCCTCCCCCCTCCACTTT. It encodes CASSLASPLHF.

The V gene is TRBV5-1, the J gene TRBJ1-3; D remains unclear. The CDR3 sequence is 15 residues long. Trimming shortened V by 6 bases and J by 2 bases, and 15 bases separated the two germline ends. Looked up from germline, CDR1 is SGHRS and CDR2 is YFSETQ. The CDR3 protein is CASTSEPTAGNTIYF. The DNA for the CDR3 is TGCGCCAGCACCTCCGAACCAACGGCTGGAAACACCATATATTTT.

This clone was counted a few times. This chain joins TRBV2 and TRBJ2-1; TRBD1 matches at 7 bases. Looked up from germline, CDR1 is SNHLY and CDR2 is FYNNEI. Trimming removed 6 bases from V and 7 bases from J; junction bases left unmatched: 12. The length of the CDR3 is 15 residues. Written as DNA, the CDR3 is TGTGCCAGCAGCGTCGGTAGGGGGCCCGGGAATGAGCAGTTCTTC. This encodes CASSVGRGPGNEQFF.

The chain is built from TRBV6-4 and TRBJ1-2, with D unclear. Germline V gene data show CDR1 as MRHNA and CDR2 as SNTAGT. This CDR3 has 16 residues. V was trimmed by 2 bases and J by 2 bases, leaving 15 bases between them. The chain's CDR3 is CASSDLKRSSNYGYTF. CDR3 coding DNA: TGTGCCAGCAGTGACCTTAAACGGTCCTCGAACTATGGCTACACCTTC.

This clone has only a few counts. The genes are TRBV6-5 and TRBJ1-1; the D gene is possibly TRBD1 (6 bases). The germline V and J ends were trimmed by 4 bases and 0 bases, with 15 bases remaining between them. Germline-derived CDR1 and CDR2 are MNHEY and SVGAGI. CDR3 length: 16 amino acids. The CDR3 DNA reads TGTGCCAGCAGTTCGGACAGACAAAATATGAACACTGAAGCTTTCTTT. Protein sequence: CASSSDRQNMNTEAFF.

The DNA of the CDR3 is TGTGCCAGCAGCCAGTTGAGAGGTAGCCTCAAAGTATATGAGCAGTACTTC. Amino acids: CASSQLRGSLKVYEQYF. This chain joins TRBV11-2 and TRBJ2-7; D ambiguous. The CDR3 length is 17 residues. V lost 5 bases and J 7 bases, leaving 27 bases between the germline ends. From germline, CDR1 is SGHAT and CDR2 FQNNGV.

This clone was recorded only once. The chain is built from TRBV4-3 and TRBJ1-2; TRBD1 might be the D (6 bases). Between the trimmed V and J ends, which lost 4 bases and 2 bases, there was a span of 14 bases. CDR1 and CDR2 from the germline V gene are LGHNA and YSLEER. This CDR3 has 15 amino acids. CDR3 in amino acids: CASSPGGGQNYGYTF. CDR3 nucleotides: TGCGCCAGCAGCCCGGGAGGAGGACAGAACTATGGCTACACCTTC.

The V gene is TRBV19, the J gene TRBJ1-1; D gene uncertain. There are 15 residues in the CDR3. Trimming stripped 0 bases from V and 4 bases from J, with 12 bases between. Germline V CDR1 and CDR2: LNHDA, SQIVND (reference sequence). In DNA form, the CDR3 reads TGTGCCAGTAGTATAGATGGAGGGCTCATCACTGAAGCTTTCTTT. This gives the protein CASSIDGGLITEAFF.

This clone was recorded many times. The chain is built from TRBV18 and TRBJ1-3, with TRBD1 matching 7 bases. The CDR3 is made up of 16 amino acids. Losses at the gene ends were 4 bases for V and 2 bases for J; bases not matched to a gene: 8. The germline V gene encodes CDR1 KGHSH and CDR2 LQKENI. Here the CDR3 DNA reads TGTGCCAGCTCACAGGAGACGACAGGGCCTGGAAACACCATATATTTT. The encoded protein is CASSQETTGPGNTIYF.

The V and J genes are TRBV19 and TRBJ2-2; D may be TRBD2 (6 bases). The V end was cut by 10 bases, the J end by 7 bases, with 19 bases between. Germline CDR1 is LNHDA and CDR2 is SQIVND (reference sequence). This CDR3 has 14 residues. The CDR3 bases are TGTGCCACGGGGGTAGGGCTAAACGGCGGGGAGCTGTTTTTT. This gives the protein CATGVGLNGGELFF.

The rearrangement joins TRBV10-3 to TRBJ1-2; D might be TRBD1 (5 bases). This CDR3 is built from 15 residues. Germline loops: CDR1 ENHRY, CDR2 SYGVKD. V gave up 0 bases and J gave up 4 bases, with 12 bases separating them. The CDR3 here is CAISESGQGLYGYTF. The DNA of the CDR3 is TGTGCCATCAGTGAGTCGGGGCAGGGTCTCTATGGCTACACCTTC.

In its sample, this clone was seen a few times. CDR3 amino acids: CASSPRTGWDTEAFF. The CDR3 coding sequence is TGTGCCAGCTCACCACGCACAGGCTGGGACACTGAAGCTTTCTTT. The genes are TRBV18 and TRBJ1-1; perhaps TRBD1 as D (5 bases). Trimming took 1 base from V and 3 from J, leaving 12 bases between them. Looked up from germline, CDR1 is KGHSH and CDR2 is LQKENI. The CDR3 covers 15 residues. Combining the CDR3 with reference TRBV18 and TRBJ1-1 gives the whole variable domain NAGVMQNPRHLVRRRGQEARLRCSPMKGHSHVYWYRQLPEEGLKFMVYLQKENIIDESGMPKERFSAEFPKEGPSILRIQQVVRGDSAAYFCASSPRTGWDTEAFFGQGTRLTVV.

Written as DNA, the CDR3 is TGTGCCAGCAGCGCGGACAGGGGGAGAGCTTTCTTT. It yields the protein CASSADRGRAFF. The rearrangement joins TRBV9 to TRBJ1-1, with TRBD1 matching 10 bases. The trim removed 3 bases at V and 10 bases at J, leaving 3 bases unmatched. This CDR3 comprises 12 residues. CDR1 is SGDLS and CDR2 is YYNGEE in the germline V gene.

J is TRBJ1-5 and V is TRBV14; TRBD1 might be the D (5 bases). Germline CDR1 and CDR2: SGHDN and FVKESK. Trimming removed 1 base from V and 4 bases from J, with 11 bases in between. The CDR3 extends over 15 amino acids. The CDR3 DNA follows: TGTGCCAGCAGCCAAGGCGGGGGGACGAATCAGCCCCAGCATTTT. Protein product: CASSQGGGTNQPQHF.

This chain uses TRBV3-1 (or the pseudogene TRBV3-2) with TRBJ1-2; TRBD1 agrees at 9 bases. Losses at the gene ends were 4 bases for V and 4 bases for J; bases not matched to a gene: 7. CDR3 length: 15 residues. Germline CDR1 reads LGHDT; CDR2 reads YNNKEL (reference sequence). The CDR3 bases are TGTGCCAGCAGCCCTCGGGACAGGGCACCCTATGGCTACACCTTC. It codes for CASSPRDRAPYGYTF.

This chain joins TRBV6-2 or TRBV6-3 and TRBJ1-6; D is unclear. The CDR3 loop spans 18 amino acids. Per the germline V gene, CDR1 is MNHEY and CDR2 is SVGEGT. Trimming took off 0 bases at V and 0 bases at J, with 12 bases between the two ends. In nucleotides, the CDR3 is TGTGCCAGCAGTTACTCGGCGAGGGATCCCTCCTATAATTCACCCCTCCACTTT. Protein sequence: CASSYSARDPSYNSPLHF.

In this sample, this clone turned up a few times. V and J are TRBV4-1 and TRBJ1-2; possibly TRBD1 for D (5 bases). Looked up from germline, CDR1 is MGHRA and CDR2 is YSYEKL. This CDR3 spans 16 amino acids. Trimming cost V 4 bases and J 4 bases, with 19 bases left between them. This CDR3 reads CASSPLPTVTPYGYTF. The CDR3 coding sequence is TGCGCCAGCAGCCCCCTACCGACAGTGACCCCCTATGGCTACACCTTC.

The chain joins TRBV5-4 to TRBJ2-2; D may be TRBD1 (6 bases). Trimming stripped 4 bases from V and 4 bases from J, with 20 bases between. The CDR3 is 17 residues long. The germline V gene has CDR1 SGHNT and CDR2 YYREEE (reference sequence). The CDR3 sequence is CASSNTQGPRGTGELFF. CDR3 nucleotides: TGTGCCAGCAGCAACACTCAGGGGCCCCGGGGCACCGGGGAGCTGTTTTTT. Full variable domain (remainder filled in from reference TRBV5-4 and TRBJ2-2): ETGVTQSPTHLIKTRGQQVTLRCSSQSGHNTVSWYQQALGQGPQFIFQYYREEENGRGNFPPRFSGLQFPNYSSELNVNALELDDSALYLCASSNTQGPRGTGELFFGEGSRLTVL.

The rearrangement links TRBV5-6 to TRBJ2-5; 7 nucleotides agree with TRBD1. Losses at the gene ends were 0 bases for V and 2 bases for J; bases not matched to a gene: 7. The germline gives CDR1 SGHDT, CDR2 YYEEEE. This CDR3 is 16 amino acids long. The CDR3 bases are TGTGCCAGCAGCTTGGGTATGGGACAGAGACAAGAGACCCAGTACTTC. This translates into CASSLGMGQRQETQYF.

The V and J genes are TRBV5-8 and TRBJ1-2; D is unclear. Germline CDR1 reads SGHTS; CDR2 reads YDEGEE. The CDR3 is 16 residues long. Trimming removed 4 bases from V and 2 bases from J, with 18 bases in between. The CDR3 protein is CASSRSEGSINYGYTF. The CDR3 region has the DNA TGTGCCAGCAGCCGCTCAGAGGGTAGTATAAACTATGGCTACACCTTC.